The 21 T cell receptor beta chains listed next were all sequenced from one sample in a study of blood T cell repertoires in COVID-19. Sequencing was performed with immunoSEQ multiplex PCR; in TCRdb, only in-frame clones are kept and a portion is missing. The sample consists of around 64,000 clones, 85% to 90% of them appearing once. The sequencing input was peripheral blood. The origin of the receptors is a man aged 50-59 years with active COVID-19.

This clone was picked up a small number of times. This chain joins TRBV5-5 and TRBJ1-6; D gene uncertain. The CDR3 loop spans 13 amino acids. Trimming cost V 6 bases and J 10 bases, with 14 bases left between them. The germline V gene encodes CDR1 SGHKS and CDR2 YYEKEE (reference sequence). This CDR3 reads CASTRHVESPLHF. As DNA, the CDR3 is TGTGCCAGCACACGACATGTGGAATCACCCCTCCACTTT.

This chain connects TRBV12-5 to TRBJ1-4; 9 bases agree with TRBD1. Germline CDR1 LGHNT, CDR2 FRNRAP. The trim removed 3 bases at V and 8 bases at J, leaving 10 bases unmatched. CDR3 length: 16 amino acids. The CDR3 loop reads CASGLIRTGEGEKLFF. CDR3 coding DNA: TGTGCTAGTGGTTTAATACGGACAGGGGAAGGAGAAAAACTGTTTTTT.

This chain joins TRBV4-2 and TRBJ2-2; D call uncertain. Trimming left V 0 bases short and J 0 bases short, with 5 bases between. Germline V gives CDR1 LGHNA, CDR2 YNFKEQ. The CDR3 length is 15 residues. The CDR3 region is CASSQDNTNTGELFF. DNA of the CDR3: TGTGCCAGCAGCCAAGATAATACGAACACCGGGGAGCTGTTTTTT.

The chain recombines TRBV9 with TRBJ2-5; maybe TRBD1 (5 bases). Trimming pared 0 bases from V and 1 base from J, leaving 10 bases between. Germline CDR1 SGDLS, CDR2 YYNGEE. There are 15 residues in the CDR3. The CDR3 loop reads CASSVEFGAQETQYF. CDR3 nucleotide sequence: TGTGCCAGCAGCGTAGAGTTTGGGGCCCAAGAGACCCAGTACTTC.

The chain couples TRBV12-3 or TRBV12-4 to TRBJ2-3; unclear D gene. V dropped 1 base and J dropped 5 bases, with 4 bases sitting between them. The CDR3 contains 12 residues. CDR3 sequence (DNA): TGTGCCAGCAGTTTAGGTCGAGATACGCAGTATTTT. Translating it yields CASSLGRDTQYF.

The rearrangement joins TRBV4-1 to TRBJ2-7, with D unclear. Between the trimmed V and J ends, which lost 0 bases and 4 bases, there was a span of 7 bases. In germline, CDR1 is MGHRA, CDR2 YSYEKL. The CDR3 is 13 residues long. The CDR3 here is CASSQEGAYEQYF. The DNA for the CDR3 is TGCGCCAGCAGCCAAGAGGGCGCTTACGAGCAGTACTTC.

In DNA, the CDR3 is TGTGCCGGCCGGGACTCTCTCTACGAGCAGTACTTC. This translates into CAGRDSLYEQYF. V usage is TRBV25-1 and J usage is TRBJ2-7; D is possibly TRBD2 (6 bases). The V end lost 11 bases, the J end lost 3 bases, and 14 bases lay between the germline ends. The CDR3 sequence is 12 residues long. CDR1 and CDR2 (germline): MGHDK, SYGVNS.

The genes are TRBV18 and TRBJ1-1; TRBD1 agrees at 7 bases. V shed 2 bases, J shed 1 base, and the junction held 1 base outside the gene matches. CDR1 is KGHSH and CDR2 is LQKENI in the germline V gene. This CDR3 is 14 amino acids long. CDR3 nucleotides: TGTGCCAGCTCACCAGGGACAGCGAACACTGAAGCTTTCTTT. Residues: CASSPGTANTEAFF.

J is TRBJ2-7 and V is TRBV9; D is undetermined. CDR3 size: 13 residues. The V and J ends lost 0 bases and 5 bases respectively, with 9 bases between them. Per germline, CDR1 SGDLS and CDR2 YYNGEE. The CDR3 is CASSVATLDEQYF. The DNA for the CDR3 is TGTGCCAGCAGCGTAGCCACCCTAGACGAGCAGTACTTC.

V usage is TRBV18 and J usage is TRBJ1-3, with no clear D. Germline V gene lookup returns CDR1 KGHSH and CDR2 LQKENI. Between the trimmed V and J ends, which lost 0 bases and 7 bases, there was a span of 10 bases. The CDR3 is 14 residues long. CDR3 in amino acids: CASSPPSRENTIYF. CDR3 bases: TGTGCCAGCTCACCACCCAGCCGGGAGAACACCATATATTTT.

The rearrangement joins TRBV2 to TRBJ2-5, with 8 bases fitting TRBD2. V lost 5 bases, J lost 4 bases, and 12 bases stayed unmatched. In germline, CDR1 is SNHLY, CDR2 FYNNEI. This CDR3 has 16 amino acids. The chain's CDR3 is CASSPRLARGSETQYF. CDR3 sequence (DNA): TGTGCCAGCAGTCCCAGACTAGCGCGAGGGTCAGAGACCCAGTACTTC.

This chain joins TRBV4-3 and TRBJ1-2; weak D call: TRBD1 (6 bases). The germline gives CDR1 LGHNA, CDR2 YSLEER. CDR3 size: 14 residues. V was shortened by 0 bases and J by 7 bases, with 12 bases between the two germline ends. The CDR3 sequence is CASSQDRGVGGYTF. CDR3 coding DNA: TGCGCCAGCAGCCAAGACAGGGGCGTAGGTGGCTACACCTTC.

V and J are TRBV7-2 and TRBJ1-5; a possible D gene is TRBD1 (5 bases). The CDR3 loop spans 13 amino acids. Looked up from germline, CDR1 is SGHTA and CDR2 is FQGNSA. Trimming took off 5 bases at V and 2 bases at J, with 7 bases between the two ends. As DNA, the CDR3 is TGTGCCAGCAGCCAACAGGGCAATCAGCCCCAGCATTTT. It yields the protein CASSQQGNQPQHF.

J is TRBJ2-7 and V is TRBV6-6; the match to TRBD2 covers 7 bases. Germline CDR1 MNHNY, CDR2 SVGAGI (reference sequence). The junction had 5 bases not matched to a gene; V was cut back by 5 bases and J by 1 base. CDR3 length: 14 amino acids. The CDR3 spells CASSPRTSSYEQYF. The CDR3 nucleotides are TGTGCCAGCAGTCCACGGACTAGTTCCTACGAGCAGTACTTC.

This sequence joins TRBV5-6 and TRBJ2-2; TRBD2 agrees at 15 bases. Trimming cost V 3 bases and J 4 bases; bases outside gene matches: 4. This CDR3 comprises 17 residues. CDR1 is SGHDT and CDR2 is YYEEEE in the germline V gene. The CDR3 DNA reads TGTGCCAGCAGCTCGGGACTAGCGGGAGGTGGCACCGGGGAGCTGTTTTTT. Protein: CASSSGLAGGGTGELFF.

The rearrangement joins TRBV7-3 to TRBJ2-3, with 14 positions matching TRBD2. The trim removed 3 bases at V and 5 bases at J, leaving 4 bases unmatched. Germline assignment: CDR1 SGHTA and CDR2 FQGTGA. The CDR3 has 16 residues. CDR3 in DNA: TGTGCCAGCAGCTTGGGGACTAGCGGGAGTGGAGATACGCAGTATTTT. It codes for CASSLGTSGSGDTQYF.

The chain carries TRBV28 and TRBJ2-7; D is possibly TRBD2 (5 bases). With 8 bases removed from V and 3 bases from J, the gap between germline ends came to 8 bases. This CDR3 region has 11 residues. Germline CDR1 reads MDHEN; CDR2 reads SYDVKM. CDR3 DNA: TGTGCCAGCCGGACTGTCTACGAGCAGTACTTC. It yields the protein CASRTVYEQYF.

The chain combines TRBV4-2 with TRBJ1-3; 10 nucleotides agree with TRBD1. CDR3 length equals 17 residues. Germline V gene data show CDR1 as LGHNA and CDR2 as YNFKEQ. V dropped 4 bases and J dropped 6; count of bases not matched to a gene: 12. The CDR3 here is CASSPSLPGQGVNTIYF. CDR3 in DNA: TGTGCCAGCAGCCCCTCCCTCCCCGGACAGGGGGTAAACACCATATATTTT.

The chain uses TRBV20-1 and TRBJ1-5; D is ambiguous. V dropped 3 bases and J dropped 4 bases, with 10 bases sitting between them. CDR1 and CDR2 (germline): DFQATT, SNEGSKA (reference sequence). The CDR3 runs 13 residues. The CDR3 region has the DNA TGCAGTGCTAGTCCCGCGGGGAATCAGCCCCAGCATTTT. Translated: CSASPAGNQPQHF.

This clone was counted between two and nine times. The J gene is TRBJ1-1, the V gene TRBV5-1; D is undetermined. V was trimmed by 4 bases and J by 1 base, leaving 14 bases between them. CDR1 is SGHRS, CDR2 YFSETQ, per germline. CDR3 size: 15 residues. CDR3 in DNA: TGCGCCAGCAGCCCGAGGGCCTGGGGGAACACTGAAGCTTTCTTT. This encodes CASSPRAWGNTEAFF.

V gene TRBV2 combines with J gene TRBJ2-5; TRBD2 is a possible D gene (5 bases). V was pared by 1 base and J by 1 base, with 7 bases between. CDR1 and CDR2 from the germline V gene are SNHLY and FYNNEI. The CDR3 consists of 14 residues. The CDR3 coding sequence is TGTGCCAGCAGTGAAGGGAGCGGCCAAGAGACCCAGTACTTC. Translation gives CASSEGSGQETQYF. Complete variable domain (other parts from reference TRBV2 and TRBJ2-5): EPEVTQTPSHQVTQMGQEVILRCVPISNHLYFYWYRQILGQKVEFLVSFYNNEISEKSEIFDDQFSVERPDGSNFTLKIRSTKLEDSAMYFCASSEGSGQETQYFGPGTRLLVL.